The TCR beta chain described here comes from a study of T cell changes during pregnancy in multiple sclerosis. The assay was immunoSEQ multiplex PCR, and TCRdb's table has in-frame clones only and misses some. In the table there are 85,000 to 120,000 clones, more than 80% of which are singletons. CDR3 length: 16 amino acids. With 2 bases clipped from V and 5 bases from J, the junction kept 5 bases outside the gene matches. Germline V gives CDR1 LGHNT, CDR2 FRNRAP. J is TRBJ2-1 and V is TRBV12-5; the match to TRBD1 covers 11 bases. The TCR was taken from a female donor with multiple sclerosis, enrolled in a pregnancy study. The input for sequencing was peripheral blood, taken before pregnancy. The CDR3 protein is CASGLLGTGGDNEQFF. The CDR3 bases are TGTGCTAGTGGTTTGCTTGGGACAGGGGGGGACAATGAGCAGTTCTTC.